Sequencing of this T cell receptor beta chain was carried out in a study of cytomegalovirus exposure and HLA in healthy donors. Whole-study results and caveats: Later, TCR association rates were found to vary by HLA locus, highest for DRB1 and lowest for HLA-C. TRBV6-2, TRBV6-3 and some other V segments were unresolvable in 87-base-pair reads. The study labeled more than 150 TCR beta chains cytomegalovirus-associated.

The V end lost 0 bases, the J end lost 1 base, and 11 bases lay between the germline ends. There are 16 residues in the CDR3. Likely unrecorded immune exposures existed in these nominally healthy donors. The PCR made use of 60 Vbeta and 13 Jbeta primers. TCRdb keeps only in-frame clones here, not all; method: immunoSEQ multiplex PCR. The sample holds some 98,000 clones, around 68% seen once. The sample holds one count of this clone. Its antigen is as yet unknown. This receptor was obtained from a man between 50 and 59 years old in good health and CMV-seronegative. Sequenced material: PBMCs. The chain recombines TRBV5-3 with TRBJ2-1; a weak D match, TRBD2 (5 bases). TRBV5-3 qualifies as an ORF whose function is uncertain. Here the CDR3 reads CARSLGSGLSYNEQFF. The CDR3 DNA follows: TGTGCCAGAAGCTTGGGATCGGGATTGTCCTACAATGAGCAGTTCTTC.